The 26 T cell receptor beta chains presented below share a single source sample, sequenced in a study of OX40 agonist ivuxolimab in advanced cancers. The table came from immunoSEQ multiplex PCR; TCRdb's copy has only in-frame clones and leaves some out. The sample lists more than 85,000 clones, roughly 87% occurring once. The source material was CD4+ or CD8+ T cells sorted from blood, sampled in a trial of the OX40 agonist ivuxolimab. The receptors shown here come from an adult with an advanced solid tumor such as melanoma, head and neck, liver or kidney cancer.

This clone was recorded a few times. The chain uses TRBV9 and TRBJ2-1, with 9 bases fitting TRBD1. Germline V CDR1 and CDR2: SGDLS, YYNGEE. CDR3 length: 19 residues. Losses at the gene ends were 4 bases for V and 7 bases for J; bases not matched to a gene: 21. CDR3 sequence: CASSYNIGQGIQKRNEQFF. CDR3 DNA sequence: TGTGCCAGCAGCTACAATATAGGACAGGGGATTCAAAAAAGGAATGAGCAGTTCTTC.

This chain joins TRBV7-8 and TRBJ2-1, with TRBD1 matching over 11 bases. This CDR3 has 15 residues. The germline V gene has CDR1 SGHVS and CDR2 FQNEAQ. J was trimmed by 8 bases and V by 5 bases; bases with no gene match: 8. This CDR3 is CASSPSDRGLYEQFF. The CDR3 DNA sequence: TGTGCCAGCAGCCCTTCGGACAGGGGGCTCTATGAGCAGTTCTTC.

The chain links TRBV13 to TRBJ2-7, with D hard to call. Trimming left V 1 base short and J 3 bases short, with 4 bases between. The CDR3 covers 12 residues. The germline V gene has CDR1 PRHDT and CDR2 FYEKMQ (reference sequence). The CDR3 region is CASSLDRYEQYF. The DNA of the CDR3 is TGTGCCAGCAGCTTAGACCGCTACGAGCAGTACTTC.

This clone appeared once. The chain recombines TRBV10-3 with TRBJ2-1; TRBD2 aligns across 16 bases. The CDR3 has 17 residues. V was pared by 5 bases and J by 6 bases, with 7 bases of the junction left unmatched. The germline gives CDR1 ENHRY, CDR2 SYGVKD. CDR3: CAISPGTSGGVVNEQFF. The CDR3, as DNA: TGTGCCATCAGTCCCGGGACTAGCGGGGGGGTGGTCAATGAGCAGTTCTTC.

The chain couples TRBV29-1 to TRBJ2-7, with D uncertain. Trimming removed 3 bases at V and 2 bases at J, with 11 bases between. The CDR3 has 13 amino acids. The germline gives CDR1 SQVTM, CDR2 ANQGSEA. As DNA, the CDR3 is TGCAGCGTTGAGACGGATAGAGCCTACGAGCAGTACTTC. This codes for CSVETDRAYEQYF.

This chain joins TRBV27 and TRBJ2-7, with 9 nucleotides matching TRBD2. The germline CDR1 and CDR2 sequences are MNHEY and SMNVEV (reference sequence). The V segment lost 3 bases and the J segment 6 bases; nucleotides outside the gene matches: 12. The CDR3 runs 16 residues. CDR3 region: CASSFHLAGRPLEQYF. In nucleotides, the CDR3 is TGTGCCAGCAGTTTTCATCTAGCGGGGAGGCCCCTCGAGCAGTACTTC.

This chain joins TRBV19 and TRBJ2-5; D is perhaps TRBD1 or TRBD2 (6 bases each). The germline V and J ends were trimmed by 7 bases and 5 bases, with 23 bases remaining between them. CDR3 size: 16 residues. Germline V gene lookup returns CDR1 LNHDA and CDR2 SQIVND (reference sequence). Here the CDR3 DNA reads TGTGCCAGTAAAGGGTTGAGGGGGGCGGGAATGGAGACCCAGTACTTC. Translated: CASKGLRGAGMETQYF.

The genes are TRBV6-5 and TRBJ1-2, with TRBD1 identical over 8 bases. The CDR3 is 12 residues long. Trimming at V came to 9 bases and at J to 8 bases, leaving 8 bases not matched to a gene. Germline-derived CDR1 and CDR2 are MNHEY and SVGAGI. The CDR3 loop is CASLTGAGGYTF. The DNA for the CDR3 is TGTGCCAGTTTGACAGGGGCAGGGGGCTACACCTTC.

The chain joins TRBV6-6 to TRBJ2-7; the D gene is possibly TRBD2 (7 bases). CDR1 and CDR2 from the germline V gene are MNHNY and SVGAGI (reference sequence). V dropped 6 bases and J dropped 3 bases, with 18 bases sitting between them. The CDR3 totals 15 residues. CDR3 in amino acids: CASRTRGATFYEQYF. In DNA, the CDR3 is TGTGCCAGCAGGACTCGGGGGGCGACCTTCTACGAGCAGTACTTC.

The chain employs TRBV12-5 and TRBJ2-1, with 8 bases identical to TRBD1. Germline V lookup: CDR1 LGHNT, CDR2 FRNRAP. This CDR3 has 15 residues. V shed 3 bases and J 1 base; nucleotides not matched to a gene: 2. In nucleotides, the CDR3 is TGTGCTAGTGGTTTCCGGACAGGGTCCTACAATGAGCAGTTCTTC. Translation gives CASGFRTGSYNEQFF.

The rearrangement joins TRBV6-5 to TRBJ2-7; unclear D gene. The CDR3 sequence is 15 residues long. With 6 bases removed from V and 6 bases from J, the gap between germline ends came to 21 bases. Per the germline V gene, CDR1 is MNHEY and CDR2 is SVGAGI. CDR3 sequence reads: CASRTRASLWSEQYF. CDR3 coding DNA: TGTGCCAGCAGAACCCGGGCCTCCCTTTGGAGCGAGCAGTACTTC.

This chain connects TRBV5-1 to TRBJ1-1, with 11 bases aligning to TRBD1. The germline V gene encodes CDR1 SGHRS and CDR2 YFSETQ. V trimming: 4 bases; J trimming: 2 bases; junction bases outside the gene matches: 4. The CDR3 contains 15 residues. The CDR3, as DNA: TGCGCCAGCAGCCCTGGGACAGGGGGTAACACTGAAGCTTTCTTT. Its translation: CASSPGTGGNTEAFF.

This clone was seen a single time. The chain carries TRBV19 and TRBJ1-1; 7 bases map to TRBD1. V gave up 5 bases and J gave up 0 bases; unmatched junction bases: 6. The CDR3 sequence is 15 residues long. Germline CDR1 reads LNHDA; CDR2 reads SQIVND (reference sequence). DNA for the CDR3: TGTGCCAGTAGTTTTAGAGGGACAGTGAACACTGAAGCTTTCTTT. It yields the protein CASSFRGTVNTEAFF.

The V and J genes are TRBV30 and TRBJ2-1; unclear D gene. In germline, CDR1 is GTSNPN, CDR2 SVGIG (reference sequence). This CDR3 contains 15 residues. Trimming pared 6 bases from V and 0 bases from J, leaving 15 bases between. In nucleotides, the CDR3 is TGTGCCTGTCCCCGGGCCCCCGCCTCCTACAATGAGCAGTTCTTC. Its translation: CACPRAPASYNEQFF.

Comment on this clone: The identical CDR3 is also encoded by other nucleotide sequences in the sample. The chain employs TRBV7-2 and TRBJ2-7; no reliable D call. The CDR3 covers 14 residues. Trimming removed 1 base from V and 0 bases from J, with 7 bases in between. Germline CDR1 is SGHTA and CDR2 is FQGNSA. CDR3 amino acids: CASSLEGSSYEQYF. The CDR3 DNA reads as TGTGCCAGCAGCTTAGAGGGCAGCTCCTACGAGCAGTACTTC.

V usage is TRBV11-1 and J usage is TRBJ2-2; TRBD1 aligns across 7 bases. This CDR3 is built from 15 residues. Germline V lookup: CDR1 SGHAT, CDR2 FQDESV (reference sequence). Germline trimming cut 6 bases from V and 0 bases from J; bases unmatched to any gene: 4. The CDR3, as DNA: TGTGCCAGCAGTCCCCAGGGGGCGAACACCGGGGAGCTGTTTTTT. Translating gives CASSPQGANTGELFF.

The chain has TRBV6-6 and TRBJ1-2, with unresolved D. With 8 bases removed from V and 8 bases from J, the gap between germline ends came to 9 bases. Germline CDR1 and CDR2: MNHNY and SVGAGI (reference sequence). The CDR3 is 10 residues long. The CDR3 here is CASGVVGYTF. In DNA, the CDR3 is TGTGCCAGCGGGGTTGTGGGCTACACCTTC.

The chain is built from TRBV6-5 and TRBJ2-7; 9 positions match TRBD2. This CDR3 is 15 amino acids long. Germline-derived CDR1 and CDR2 are MNHEY and SVGAGI. Losses at the gene ends were 3 bases for V and 7 bases for J; bases not matched to a gene: 10. The CDR3 bases are TGTGCCAGCAGTTATGTATCTAGCGGGAAGGGGGAGCAGTACTTC. Its protein is CASSYVSSGKGEQYF.

This clone is a singleton in its sample. The V and J genes are TRBV28 and TRBJ2-7, with D possibly called TRBD1 or TRBD2 (6 bases each). Per germline, CDR1 MDHEN and CDR2 SYDVKM. The V end was cut by 7 bases, the J end by 3 bases, with 19 bases between. The CDR3 spans 15 residues. The CDR3: CASINMAGHRYEQYF. The DNA of the CDR3 is TGTGCCAGCATAAATATGGCGGGACATCGCTACGAGCAGTACTTC.

This clone was counted between two and nine times. This rearrangement joins TRBV5-4 to TRBJ1-1, with D possibly being TRBD1 (5 bases). The V end was cut by 4 bases, the J end by 2 bases, with 15 bases between. This CDR3 spans 15 amino acids. Germline values: CDR1 SGHNT, CDR2 YYREEE (reference sequence). CDR3 bases: TGTGCCAGCAGCCTTGAGACAGTTGGTAACACTGAAGCTTTCTTT. Translation gives CASSLETVGNTEAFF.

The chain links TRBV6-6 to TRBJ1-1, with 7 bases identical to TRBD1. Trimming took 2 bases from V and 8 from J; bases not matched to a gene: 5. Per the germline V gene, CDR1 is MNHNY and CDR2 is SVGAGI (reference sequence). This CDR3 contains 13 residues. CDR3 in DNA: TGTGCCAGCAGTTACCGGACAGGCCGAGAAGCTTTCTTT. The encoded protein is CASSYRTGREAFF.

The gene calls are TRBV19 and TRBJ1-1, with 7 nucleotides matching TRBD1. Germline CDR1 LNHDA, CDR2 SQIVND (reference sequence). The CDR3 has 13 residues. The junction had 4 bases not matched to a gene; V was cut back by 8 bases and J by 1 base. The CDR3 sequence is CASLRTGNTEAFF. The CDR3 DNA reads TGTGCCAGTTTAAGGACAGGGAACACTGAAGCTTTCTTT.

This sequence joins TRBV5-4 and TRBJ1-5; perhaps TRBD1 as D (5 bases). V lost 2 bases to trimming and J lost 2 bases, with 11 bases between them. CDR1 is SGHNT, CDR2 YYREEE, per germline (reference sequence). The CDR3 has 15 amino acids. CDR3 sequence: CASSLGGAGNQPQHF. CDR3 nucleotide sequence: TGTGCCAGCAGCTTAGGAGGGGCCGGCAATCAGCCCCAGCATTTT.

The chain uses TRBV9 and TRBJ2-1, with D possibly called TRBD1 or TRBD2 (5 bases each). This CDR3 has 15 amino acids. The ends were cut back, 4 bases at V and 8 bases at J, with 19 bases in the middle. Germline CDR1 is SGDLS and CDR2 is YYNGEE. CDR3 coding DNA: TGTGCCAGCAGCCCTGTTGAGGACCGAGGGGATGAGCAGTTCTTC. Translating gives CASSPVEDRGDEQFF.

The chain carries TRBV7-9 and TRBJ2-7; D is perhaps TRBD1 (6 bases). V was clipped by 7 bases and J by 4 bases, with 23 bases between them. The CDR3 contains 16 residues. Per the germline V gene, CDR1 is SEHNR and CDR2 is FQNEAQ (reference sequence). CDR3 sequence reads: CASTRPGGRGRYEQYF. The CDR3 nucleotides are TGTGCCAGCACCCGACCTGGGGGCCGGGGTCGGTACGAGCAGTACTTC.

CDR3 protein: CASSFARGTGGLAGAYEQYF. The CDR3 DNA reads as TGTGCCAGCAGCTTTGCTCGCGGGACAGGGGGACTAGCGGGAGCCTACGAGCAGTACTTC. The chain is built from TRBV5-4 and TRBJ2-7, with 14 bases lining up with TRBD2. The CDR3 is 20 residues long. With V trimmed by 2 bases and J by 2 bases, 15 bases remained unmatched. Germline V gene data show CDR1 as SGHNT and CDR2 as YYREEE (reference sequence).